This T cell receptor (beta chain) was identified during a study of blood T cells in healthy people across ages. Notes on this clonotype: Antigen: not known.

Study-level results: Naive CD4+ cells and diversity were both higher in long-lived donors than in aged donors. Expanded clonotype changes were possibly confounded by unknown donor CMV status.

It was with a sample-barcoded 5' primer and a J-beta primer mix that a second PCR of about 6 to 11 cycles was run. Each CDR3 protein gets one entry after TCRdb re-called the 5' RACE reads with MiXCR. The data show some 1.5 million distinct CDR3 sequences, with 28% seen just once and 7.7% held by the top ten. Germline loops: CDR1 LGHNA, CDR2 YNFKEQ. Germline trimming cut 0 bases from V and 5 bases from J; bases unmatched to any gene: 4. The length of the CDR3 is 17 residues. The sequencing sample was made of blood. The genes are TRBV4-2 and TRBJ2-1, with 13 nucleotides matching TRBD2. The clonotype originates from a woman aged 30 to 39 in good health. DNA of the CDR3: TGTGCCAGCAGCCAAGATGGGACTAGCGGGGCTAACAATGAGCAGTTCTTC. It yields the protein CASSQDGTSGANNEQFF.